This T cell receptor beta chain was documented in a study of blood T cell repertoires in COVID-19. Looking at the study overall: The samples span acute and convalescent COVID-19 from the United States, Italy and Spain. Sources were T cells, B-cell-depleted T cells, or PBMCs; the material itself was cDNA or gDNA.

Per the original methods: Amplified reference gene primers provided the basis for estimating nucleated cell counts. Assay: immunoSEQ multiplex PCR; the TCRdb copy retains only in-frame clones and omits some. D and trimming come from the DNA, and the V and J calls and clone size come from that table. The sample includes approximately 32,000 clones, around nine tenths of them seen just once. The CDR3 loop spans 11 amino acids. V lost 10 bases to trimming and J lost 7 bases, with 10 bases between them. The V gene's germline CDR1 is KGHDR and CDR2 SFDVKD. The chain employs TRBV24-1 and TRBJ2-1; D unresolved. The specimen sequenced was peripheral blood. The source of this sequence is a man in his fifties or sixties with active COVID-19. The CDR3 DNA sequence: TGTGCCACTGGTATCCGGAATGAGCAGTTCTTC. Translation gives CATGIRNEQFF.